A selection of T cell receptor beta chains follows, all from one sample in a study of blood T cell repertoires in COVID-19. TCRdb keeps only in-frame clones here, not all; method: immunoSEQ multiplex PCR. The sample has about 47,000 clones, just under 90% seen once. Sequencing was done on a sample of peripheral blood. All receptors derive from a man older than 75 with active or convalescent COVID-19. CDR3s include the opening cysteine and the closing phenylalanine or tryptophan. D genes are given only for firm matches. Size is omitted from some rows. Given values are once, few, many or a class for expanded clones.

v_call,clone_size,d_call,j_call,cdr3_aa,cdr3_nt
TRBV2,-,-,TRBJ1-1,CASSELRLNTEAFF,TGTGCCAGCAGTGAACTGCGTTTGAACACTGAAGCTTTCTTT
TRBV18,-,TRBD1,TRBJ2-1,CASSPLGQGDHEQFF,TGTGCCAGCTCACCCTTAGGACAGGGGGACCATGAGCAGTTCTTC
TRBV4-1,-,TRBD1,TRBJ1-1,CASSQAQGRNTEAFF,TGCGCCAGCAGCCAAGCACAGGGGAGGAACACTGAAGCTTTCTTT
TRBV5-4,-,-,TRBJ1-2,CASRPDWAANYGYTF,TGTGCCAGCAGACCAGATTGGGCCGCTAACTATGGCTACACCTTC
TRBV5-1,-,TRBD1,TRBJ1-6,CASSPDRDSYNSPLHF,TGCGCCAGCAGCCCGGACAGGGACTCCTATAATTCACCCCTCCACTTT
TRBV28,-,-,TRBJ1-4,CASRRYGAGENEKLFF,TGTGCCAGCAGGCGTTATGGGGCGGGGGAAAATGAAAAACTGTTTTTT
TRBV28,-,-,TRBJ1-1,CASSAPRGVAEAFF,TGTGCCAGCAGTGCCCCCAGGGGAGTGGCTGAAGCTTTCTTT
TRBV6-5,-,-,TRBJ2-7,CASRPRDLSYEQYF,TGTGCCAGCAGGCCGCGGGACCTCTCCTACGAGCAGTACTTC
TRBV9,-,TRBD2,TRBJ2-1,CASSVAYGLAGGYNEQFF,TGTGCCAGCAGCGTAGCTTACGGACTAGCGGGAGGGTACAATGAGCAGTTCTTC
TRBV5-1,-,-,TRBJ2-7,CASSPAVGSYEQYF,TGCGCCAGCAGCCCGGCGGTGGGCTCCTACGAGCAGTACTTC
TRBV30,-,-,TRBJ2-7,CAWTPQGDEQYF,TGTGCCTGGACCCCACAGGGCGACGAGCAGTACTTC
TRBV28,-,-,TRBJ1-2,CASSLDSANYGYTF,TGTGCCAGCAGCCTAGACAGCGCTAACTATGGCTACACCTTC
TRBV2,-,-,TRBJ2-7,CASSEVTEVEQYF,TGTGCCAGCAGTGAGGTGACAGAGGTCGAGCAGTACTTC
TRBV29-1,-,TRBD1,TRBJ1-4,CSVWGVSGQGANNEKLFF,TGCAGCGTCTGGGGTGTGAGCGGACAGGGGGCGAATAATGAAAAACTGTTTTTT
TRBV5-1,-,TRBD2,TRBJ2-7,CASSLDTSGSYEQYF,TGCGCCAGCAGCTTGGACACTAGCGGATCCTACGAGCAGTACTTC
TRBV6-5,-,TRBD2,TRBJ2-7,CASTGTSDEQYF,TGTGCCAGCACCGGGACTAGCGACGAGCAGTACTTC
TRBV27,-,-,TRBJ2-6,CASSRVQDSGANVLTF,TGTGCCAGCAGTCGTGTACAGGACTCTGGGGCCAACGTCCTGACTTTC
TRBV4-3,-,TRBD1,TRBJ2-7,CASSQESRQGYEQYF,TGCGCCAGCAGCCAAGAGAGTAGACAGGGCTACGAGCAGTACTTC
TRBV28,once,-,TRBJ2-7,CASTDSYEQYF,TGTGCCAGCACGGACAGCTACGAGCAGTACTTC
TRBV28,-,-,TRBJ1-6,CASSFSRAGSPLHF,TGTGCCAGCAGTTTCAGCAGGGCCGGATCACCCCTCCACTTT